A single sample gave rise to the 18 T cell receptor beta chains below, sequenced in a study of T cells in localized non-small cell lung cancer. TCRdb's copy holds only in-frame clones and misses some; the assay was immunoSEQ multiplex PCR. The sample holds around 92,000 clones, approximately 90% seen once. Material: PBMCs, obtained before any cancer treatment. These receptors came from a woman aged 35 to 75 with stage II squamous cell lung carcinoma.

This clone was seen more than once but under ten times. The rearrangement uses TRBV15 and TRBJ1-2; TRBD1 might be the D (6 bases). Germline V gene sequence: CDR1 LNHNV, CDR2 YYDKDF (reference sequence). The CDR3 is made up of 15 amino acids. The ends were cut back, 0 bases at V and 8 bases at J, with 16 bases in the middle. The CDR3 DNA sequence: TGTGCCACCAGCAGAGATCACGGCAGGGGCAAGGGCTACACCTTC. Its protein product is CATSRDHGRGKGYTF.

The chain links TRBV29-1 to TRBJ1-5, with D possibly TRBD1 on 6 matching bases. V lost 5 bases to trimming and J lost 0 bases, with 8 bases between them. The CDR3 sequence is 13 residues long. Germline CDR1 is SQVTM and CDR2 is ANQGSEA. CDR3 nucleotide sequence: TGCAGCGTTCTGGACAGTAGCAATCAGCCCCAGCATTTT. Its translation: CSVLDSSNQPQHF.

The chain has TRBV7-9 and TRBJ2-7; D may be TRBD1 (6 bases). The V gene's germline CDR1 is SEHNR and CDR2 FQNEAQ (reference sequence). There are 17 residues in the CDR3. V lost 2 bases and J lost 0, with 17 bases in between. DNA of the CDR3: TGTGCCAGCAGCTTATTCCCCGGACAGCGGAGCTCCTACGAGCAGTACTTC. It encodes CASSLFPGQRSSYEQYF.

The V and J genes are TRBV5-1 and TRBJ2-7; the D is unclear. V was trimmed by 4 bases and J by 6 bases, leaving 14 bases between them. Germline V gene lookup returns CDR1 SGHRS and CDR2 YFSETQ. The CDR3 has 13 residues. CDR3 region: CASSIDPPSEQYF. CDR3 coding DNA: TGCGCCAGCAGCATCGACCCCCCATCCGAGCAGTACTTC.

This chain joins TRBV29-1 and TRBJ1-4, with D perhaps TRBD1 (5 bases). V lost 5 bases, J lost 5 bases, and 15 bases lay in between. CDR1 and CDR2 from the germline V gene are SQVTM and ANQGSEA. The CDR3 consists of 14 residues. CDR3 loop: CSVKAGSSNEKLFF. CDR3 coding DNA: TGCAGCGTTAAAGCAGGGTCGTCGAATGAAAAACTGTTTTTT. The variable domain in full, completed from reference TRBV29-1 and TRBJ1-4, reads SAVISQKPSRDICQRGTSLTIQCQVDSQVTMMFWYRQQPGQSLTLIATANQGSEATYESGFVIDKFPISRPNLTFSTLTVSNMSPEDSSIYLCSVKAGSSNEKLFFGSGTQLSVL.

This chain uses TRBV7-9 with TRBJ1-4; D not certain. The length of the CDR3 is 15 residues. From germline, CDR1 is SEHNR and CDR2 FQNEAQ (reference sequence). Trimming took 5 bases from V and 0 from J, leaving 10 bases between them. In DNA, the CDR3 is TGTGCCAGCAGCCGGAAGATTGCAACTAATGAAAAACTGTTTTTT. It encodes CASSRKIATNEKLFF.

The gene calls are TRBV5-1 and TRBJ2-1; D might be TRBD2 (5 bases). The germline V gene encodes CDR1 SGHRS and CDR2 YFSETQ. Trimming pared 0 bases from V and 7 bases from J, leaving 14 bases between. The CDR3 spans 15 residues. As DNA, the CDR3 is TGCGCCAGCAGCTTGGCCCAAAGGGCGGGTAATGAGCAGTTCTTC. Protein: CASSLAQRAGNEQFF. Looking up the rest from reference TRBV5-1 and TRBJ2-1 gives the full variable domain: KAGVTQTPRYLIKTRGQQVTLSCSPISGHRSVSWYQQTPGQGLQFLFEYFSETQRNKGNFPGRFSGRQFSNSRSEMNVSTLELGDSALYLCASSLAQRAGNEQFFGPGTRLTVL.

The V call is TRBV25-1, the J call TRBJ2-3; the D is unclear. Germline V gene sequence: CDR1 MGHDK, CDR2 SYGVNS. The ends were cut back, 4 bases at V and 1 base at J, with 6 bases in the middle. The CDR3 has 13 residues. CDR3 in amino acids: CASSVTGTDTQYF. CDR3 in DNA: TGTGCCAGCAGTGTCACGGGCACAGATACGCAGTATTTT.

The rearrangement uses TRBV7-8 and TRBJ1-4; tentative D call: TRBD1 (5 bases). Germline loops: CDR1 SGHVS, CDR2 FQNEAQ. V gave up 3 bases and J gave up 15 bases, with 14 bases separating them. The CDR3 covers 12 residues. The CDR3 loop reads CASSFRGGRMFF. The CDR3 DNA reads as TGTGCCAGCAGCTTTCGGGGCGGAAGAATGTTTTTT. The full variable domain, rest sourced from reference TRBV7-8 and TRBJ1-4, is GAGVSQSPRYKVAKRGQDVALRCDPISGHVSLFWYQQALGQGPEFLTYFQNEAQLDKSGLPSDRFFAERPEGSVSTLKIQRTQQEDSAVYLCASSFRGGRMFFGSGTQLSVL.

This chain connects TRBV5-1 to TRBJ2-7; a weak D match, TRBD1 (6 bases). Trimming took 5 bases from V and 2 from J, leaving 8 bases between them. The CDR3 covers 12 residues. CDR1 is SGHRS and CDR2 is YFSETQ in the germline V gene. CDR3: CASSGGPYEQYF. The CDR3 nucleotides are TGCGCCAGCAGTGGGGGCCCCTACGAGCAGTACTTC.

This chain connects TRBV2 to TRBJ2-7, with 7 bases fitting TRBD1. Trimming cost V 6 bases and J 3 bases; bases outside gene matches: 5. Germline V CDR1 and CDR2: SNHLY, FYNNEI. This CDR3 has 13 residues. The CDR3, as DNA: TGTGCCAGCAGGACCGGGACAGACTACGAGCAGTACTTC. Protein: CASRTGTDYEQYF.

The rearrangement joins TRBV19 to TRBJ1-3; D gene uncertain. The CDR3 length is 15 residues. Germline CDR1 and CDR2: LNHDA and SQIVND (reference sequence). The V and J ends lost 4 bases and 4 bases respectively, with 14 bases between them. The DNA for the CDR3 is TGTGCCAGTAGTAAACCCTCGTTAGGCGGAAACACCATATATTTT. This translates into CASSKPSLGGNTIYF.

This chain connects TRBV19 to TRBJ2-1; 10 positions match TRBD2. Per the germline V gene, CDR1 is LNHDA and CDR2 is SQIVND (reference sequence). V was pared by 5 bases and J by 6 bases, with 7 bases of the junction left unmatched. CDR3 length equals 15 residues. The CDR3 nucleotides read TGTGCCAGTAGTCTAGCGGGAGTTTGGGGCAATGAGCAGTTCTTC. It encodes CASSLAGVWGNEQFF.

This clone occurred once. The CDR3 bases are TGTGCCAGCAGTGTAAGGGGCATGAACACTGAAGCTTTCTTT. Residues: CASSVRGMNTEAFF. V is TRBV2 and J is TRBJ1-1; the D gene is possibly TRBD1 (5 bases). Trimming pared 4 bases from V and 0 bases from J, leaving 9 bases between. This CDR3 has 14 amino acids. Looked up from germline, CDR1 is SNHLY and CDR2 is FYNNEI.

CDR3 sequence reads: CATEGGLDTEAFF. The CDR3, as DNA: TGTGCCACTGAAGGGGGATTGGACACTGAAGCTTTCTTT. This chain uses TRBV19 with TRBJ1-1; D is possibly TRBD1 (6 bases). Germline CDR1 reads LNHDA; CDR2 reads SQIVND (reference sequence). The CDR3 length is 13 residues. V lost 10 bases, J lost 3 bases, and 15 bases lay in between.

V is TRBV5-1 and J is TRBJ2-1; 8 positions match TRBD2. Trimming removed 2 bases from V and 0 bases from J; junction bases left unmatched: 1. The CDR3 covers 15 residues. Germline assignment: CDR1 SGHRS and CDR2 YFSETQ. In DNA form, the CDR3 reads TGCGCCAGCAGCTTCGCGGGGGGCTCCTACAATGAGCAGTTCTTC. Translation gives CASSFAGGSYNEQFF.

The chain couples TRBV4-2 to TRBJ2-5, with 12 bases that match TRBD2. Germline lookup yields CDR1 LGHNA and CDR2 YNFKEQ. This CDR3 comprises 16 residues. Trimming removed 4 bases from V and 5 bases from J; junction bases left unmatched: 8. The CDR3 loop is CASSPPASGGGETQYF. The DNA for the CDR3 is TGTGCCAGCAGCCCACCGGCTAGCGGGGGGGGTGAGACCCAGTACTTC.

As DNA, the CDR3 is TGTGCCAGCAGTGAAGGGGTACTAGCGGTTTACAATGAGCAGTTCTTC. Protein sequence: CASSEGVLAVYNEQFF. This rearrangement joins TRBV6-1 to TRBJ2-1; 8 positions match TRBD2. J gave up 4 bases and V 1 base, and 6 bases lay outside the gene matches. The CDR3 sequence is 16 residues long. CDR1 is MNHNS, CDR2 SASEGT, per germline.